A single sample gave rise to the 5 T cell receptor beta chains below, sequenced in a study of T cells in Graves' hyperthyroidism and ophthalmopathy. The CDR3 regions of TCR beta were amplified from RNA transcripts. The HTBI primer set drove a first-round RT-PCR of the TCR CDR3. TCRdb ran MiXCR on the multiplex PCR reads and lists one entry per CDR3 protein. The sample yields a few hundred thousand distinct CDR3 sequences, around 16% seen once. Sequenced: blood. All receptors derive from a woman aged 25 to 45 with Graves' hyperthyroidism.

The J gene is TRBJ1-2, the V gene TRBV5-1; no firm D call. Trimming cost V 0 bases and J 1 base, with 16 bases left between them. Germline CDR1 and CDR2: SGHRS and YFSETQ. This CDR3 region has 17 residues. The CDR3 loop reads CASSLGLRSTDNYGYTF. The DNA of the CDR3 is TGCGCCAGCAGCTTGGGGCTTAGGAGCACAGATAACTATGGCTACACCTTC.

The chain carries TRBV20-1 and TRBJ2-1, with TRBD2 matching 9 bases. CDR3 length: 15 amino acids. Germline V gene data show CDR1 as DFQATT and CDR2 as SNEGSKA (reference sequence). With V trimmed by 3 bases and J by 7 bases, 10 bases remained unmatched. CDR3 loop: CSASNFGREGNEQFF. CDR3 nucleotide sequence: TGCAGTGCTAGTAATTTTGGGCGGGAGGGAAATGAGCAGTTCTTC.

The chain is built from TRBV9 and TRBJ2-1; D possibly corresponds to TRBD2 (5 bases). The CDR3 spans 17 residues. Trimming took off 3 bases at V and 0 bases at J, with 16 bases between the two ends. Germline V gives CDR1 SGDLS, CDR2 YYNGEE. In DNA, the CDR3 is TGTGCCAGCAGCGACGGAGTGGGAGTATCCTCCTACAATGAGCAGTTCTTC. Amino acids: CASSDGVGVSSYNEQFF. Looking up the rest from reference TRBV9 and TRBJ2-1 gives the full variable domain: DSGVTQTPKHLITATGQRVTLRCSPRSGDLSVYWYQQSLDQGLQFLIQYYNGEERAKGNILERFSAQQFPDLHSELNLSSLELGDSALYFCASSDGVGVSSYNEQFFGPGTRLTVL.

This clonotype was detected many times. CDR3: CASSESVVWGQHNEQFF. The DNA for the CDR3 is TGTGCCAGCAGTGAAAGTGTCGTGTGGGGACAGCACAATGAGCAGTTCTTC. This chain connects TRBV6-1 to TRBJ2-1, with TRBD1 identical over 7 bases. The CDR3 contains 17 residues. Germline CDR1 is MNHNS and CDR2 is SASEGT. The V segment lost 2 bases and the J segment 5 bases; nucleotides outside the gene matches: 12.

This clonotype was counted a few times. The chain couples TRBV20-1 to TRBJ1-6; TRBD1 agrees at 9 bases. The CDR3 is 13 residues long. Germline CDR1 and CDR2: DFQATT and SNEGSKA (reference sequence). The junction had 5 bases not matched to a gene; V was cut back by 5 bases and J by 9 bases. CDR3 amino acids: CSASGTGSSPLHF. The CDR3 region has the DNA TGCAGTGCTTCCGGGACAGGGAGTTCACCCCTCCACTTT.